A single sample is the source of the 28 T cell receptor beta chains below, sequenced in a study of breast tumors, draining lymph nodes, adjacent tissues (dated by TCRdb to the mid-2010s). The library was produced with multiplex PCR. The sequencing machine was an Illumina HiSeq 2000. TCRdb applied fastp at Q25 and MiXCR to the public reads, then kept only in-frame beta chains. Records with the same CDR3 protein are collapsed into one entry carrying the most frequent genes and DNA. Recorded for this sample are approximately 28,000 distinct CDR3 sequences; 60% to 70% of them occurred a single time. The top ten constitute 18% of the sample. Input material: breast tumor tissue. The receptor source for this set is a female donor with breast cancer. Some clones in this sample may be carry-over from other donors' samples.

CDR3 DNA sequence: TGTGCCAGCACCGGACATACTGGAAACACCATATATTTT. This gives the protein CASTGHTGNTIYF. The rearrangement joins TRBV6-5 to TRBJ1-3; weak D call: TRBD1 (5 bases). The germline gives CDR1 MNHEY, CDR2 SVGAGI. V was trimmed by 7 bases and J by 2 bases, leaving 9 bases between them. This CDR3 comprises 13 residues.

This clonotype was seen repeatedly, ten times or more. V gene TRBV5-1 combines with J gene TRBJ2-7, with 8 bases aligning to TRBD1. V lost 0 bases, J lost 0 bases, and 5 bases stayed unmatched. The CDR3 is 16 residues long. CDR1 is SGHRS, CDR2 YFSETQ, per germline. CDR3 in amino acids: CASSLVGQGLSYEQYF. CDR3 DNA: TGCGCCAGCAGCTTGGTTGGACAGGGCCTCTCCTACGAGCAGTACTTC.

This clonotype was counted only a few times. The gene calls are TRBV6-5 and TRBJ2-3; 11 bases match TRBD1. This CDR3 has 16 amino acids. CDR1 and CDR2 (germline): MNHEY, SVGAGI. The trim removed 5 bases at V and 3 bases at J, leaving 7 bases unmatched. CDR3: CASSPGQGASTDTQYF. DNA for the CDR3: TGTGCCAGCAGTCCCGGACAGGGGGCGTCAACAGATACGCAGTATTTT.

This clonotype was seen a single time. The J gene is TRBJ2-7, the V gene TRBV7-8; 8 bases match TRBD2. The CDR3 covers 18 residues. V lost 1 base and J lost 2; bases outside the gene matches: 13. Germline lookup yields CDR1 SGHVS and CDR2 FQNEAQ. The CDR3 loop is CASSLDPNTGRVTYEQYF. In nucleotides, the CDR3 is TGTGCCAGCAGCTTAGATCCTAATACCGGGAGGGTAACCTACGAGCAGTACTTC.

Ten or more counts support this clonotype. This chain connects TRBV5-1 to TRBJ2-2, with TRBD2 identical over 7 bases. V lost 0 bases to trimming and J lost 1 base; unmatched junction nucleotides: 3. Germline V CDR1 and CDR2: SGHRS, YFSETQ. The CDR3 sequence is 16 residues long. The CDR3 spells CASSLAGGRNTGELFF. The CDR3 DNA reads TGCGCCAGCAGCTTGGCTGGCGGGAGGAACACCGGGGAGCTGTTTTTT.

The V and J genes are TRBV11-3 and TRBJ2-7; 7 bases fit TRBD1. Germline CDR1 reads SGHNT; CDR2 reads YENEEA. The CDR3 covers 12 residues. J gave up 5 bases and V 3 bases, and 1 base lay outside the gene matches. The CDR3, as DNA: TGTGCCAGCAGCTTTACAGGGGACGAGCAGTACTTC. This translates into CASSFTGDEQYF.

The chain couples TRBV20-1 to TRBJ1-2; the match to TRBD1 covers 8 bases. Germline V CDR1 and CDR2: DFQATT, SNEGSKA (reference sequence). V was pared by 0 bases and J by 7 bases, with 4 bases of the junction left unmatched. The CDR3 is 13 amino acids. In DNA, the CDR3 is TGCAGTGCTAGAGATGGACAGGGTCGTGGCTACACCTTC. It yields the protein CSARDGQGRGYTF.

The V call is TRBV7-9, the J call TRBJ1-3; TRBD1 matches 10 bases. CDR1 is SEHNR and CDR2 is FQNEAQ in the germline V gene (reference sequence). The CDR3 consists of 15 residues. Unmatched junction bases numbered 5, after V lost 5 bases and J lost 4 bases. In nucleotides, the CDR3 is TGTGCCAGCAGCCCACCGACAGGGGGCGGAAACACCATATATTTT. It codes for CASSPPTGGGNTIYF.

There are many counts of this clonotype. This sequence joins TRBV9 and TRBJ1-2; 9 positions match TRBD1. The CDR3 runs 16 residues. Trimming at V came to 0 bases and at J to 6 bases, leaving 9 bases not matched to a gene. Per the germline V gene, CDR1 is SGDLS and CDR2 is YYNGEE. Here the CDR3 reads CASSVVGTGSGDGYTF. The CDR3 bases are TGTGCCAGCAGCGTAGTCGGGACAGGGTCTGGAGATGGCTACACCTTC.

The chain recombines TRBV9 with TRBJ2-3; 11 bases match TRBD1. The CDR3 is made up of 16 amino acids. V was pared by 4 bases and J by 7 bases, with 11 bases of the junction left unmatched. CDR1 and CDR2 from the germline V gene are SGDLS and YYNGEE. The CDR3: CASSILSGTGGNTQYF. Written as DNA, the CDR3 is TGTGCCAGCAGCATCCTTTCCGGGACAGGGGGAAATACGCAGTATTTT.

This clonotype was observed many times. The chain employs TRBV10-3 and TRBJ2-3; D not resolved. The CDR3 contains 12 residues. In germline, CDR1 is ENHRY, CDR2 SYGVKD. V gave up 4 bases and J gave up 2 bases, with 4 bases separating them. This CDR3 reads CAISVDTDTQYF. CDR3 coding DNA: TGTGCCATCAGTGTGGACACAGATACGCAGTATTTT.

Many counts were recorded for this clonotype. CDR3: CSVFQGVSGRSGNSGANVLTF. The CDR3 DNA reads as TGCAGCGTCTTTCAGGGGGTCAGCGGGAGGTCCGGGAACTCTGGGGCCAACGTCCTGACTTTC. The gene calls are TRBV29-1 and TRBJ2-6, with 9 bases fitting TRBD2. The germline V gene encodes CDR1 SQVTM and CDR2 ANQGSEA. V shed 6 bases and J 0 bases; nucleotides not matched to a gene: 21. The CDR3 is made up of 21 amino acids.

J is TRBJ1-2 and V is TRBV12-3 or TRBV12-4; D is ambiguous. This CDR3 is built from 12 residues. CDR3 in DNA: TGTGCTAGTGGTGGCCTAAACTATGGCTACACCTTC. Encoded protein: CASGGLNYGYTF.

The rearrangement joins TRBV19 to TRBJ2-5; D is ambiguous. The V gene lost 4 bases and the J gene lost 0 bases, with 9 bases spanning the gap. Germline V gene sequence: CDR1 LNHDA, CDR2 SQIVND (reference sequence). The CDR3 runs 14 residues. CDR3 in amino acids: CASSNFLDQETQYF. The CDR3 bases are TGTGCCAGTAGTAACTTCCTAGACCAAGAGACCCAGTACTTC.

This chain uses TRBV7-8 with TRBJ1-1; a possible D gene is TRBD1 (5 bases). V lost 0 bases and J lost 0, with 5 bases in between. The CDR3 covers 14 residues. The germline gives CDR1 SGHVS, CDR2 FQNEAQ. CDR3 DNA sequence: TGTGCCAGCAGCTTAGCGGGGGTGAACACTGAAGCTTTCTTT. Translated, it gives CASSLAGVNTEAFF.

This clonotype appeared many times. The rearrangement links TRBV30 to TRBJ1-2; TRBD1 aligns across 9 bases. Germline loops: CDR1 GTSNPN, CDR2 SVGIG (reference sequence). The CDR3 is made up of 14 amino acids. V lost 3 bases and J lost 5; bases outside the gene matches: 7. As DNA, the CDR3 is TGTGCCTGGAGGCAAACAGGGGGCGGGTATGGCTACACCTTC. This codes for CAWRQTGGGYGYTF.

V gene TRBV7-3 combines with J gene TRBJ2-3; 9 nucleotides line up with TRBD1. The J segment lost 3 bases and the V segment lost 5 bases, leaving 6 bases of the junction unmatched. Germline lookup yields CDR1 SGHTA and CDR2 FQGTGA. CDR3 length: 15 residues. Here the CDR3 reads CASSPQGQGTDTQYF. CDR3 nucleotides: TGTGCCAGCAGCCCCCAGGGACAGGGTACAGATACGCAGTATTTT.

Note on this clonotype: The DNA is left out, because the CDR3 cannot be placed on it with certainty; the CDR3 is given as TCRdb lists it. The chain joins TRBV7-2 to TRBJ2-2. Looked up from germline, CDR1 is SGHTA and CDR2 is FQGNSA. The CDR3 length is 17 residues, termini included. CDR3 in amino acids: CASSLGVNEQFFGELFF.

This clonotype showed up many times. J is TRBJ2-1 and V is TRBV28, with TRBD1 matching over 10 bases. The CDR3 has 15 amino acids. With V trimmed by 5 bases and J by 9 bases, 10 bases remained unmatched. Germline V lookup: CDR1 MDHEN, CDR2 SYDVKM. The CDR3 DNA reads TGTGCCAGCAGTCCCCCCGGGACAGGGGTGGCTGAGCAGTTCTTC. Protein: CASSPPGTGVAEQFF.

This clonotype was picked up one time. The gene calls are TRBV24-1 and TRBJ1-6; unclear D gene. Trimming stripped 3 bases from V and 9 bases from J, with 14 bases between. Germline CDR1 is KGHDR and CDR2 is SFDVKD. The CDR3 is made up of 15 amino acids. The DNA of the CDR3 is TGTGCCACCAGTGATACTGATTCCAATTGTTCACCCCTCCACTTT. Its protein product is CATSDTDSNCSPLHF.

Concerning this clonotype itself: The DNA is omitted, as the CDR3 cannot be located on it reliably, and the CDR3 follows TCRdb's listing. This chain links TRBV25-1 with TRBJ2-7; the table's TRBD1 call for D was not verified on the DNA. The CDR3 region is 21 residues in length, termini included. CDR1 MGHDK and CDR2 SYGVNS come from the germline V gene. This CDR3 is CDSSIYLCSVEGQGVAGEQYF.

The chain combines TRBV9 with TRBJ2-7; a weak D match, TRBD1 (5 bases). Germline V gene lookup returns CDR1 SGDLS and CDR2 YYNGEE. Trimming removed 0 bases at V and 4 bases at J, with 17 bases between. CDR3 length equals 16 residues. The CDR3 nucleotides are TGTGCCAGCAGCGTAGTTCGGTGTGTAGGGGTATACGAGCAGTACGTC. Its translation: CASSVVRCVGVYEQYV.

This clonotype was picked up a small number of times. The rearrangement uses TRBV20-1 and TRBJ2-7; D might be TRBD1 or TRBD2, each matching 5 bases. CDR3 length: 16 residues. The germline V gene has CDR1 DFQATT and CDR2 SNEGSKA (reference sequence). V was shortened by 6 bases and J by 6 bases, with 27 bases between the two germline ends. DNA of the CDR3: TGCAGTGCCGGGACCCGTGAACGAGGGTTCGTGCTCGAGCAGTACTTC. It yields the protein CSAGTRERGFVLEQYF.

Here the CDR3 reads CASSLDRDQPQHF. The CDR3 nucleotides read TGTGCCAGCAGCTTGGACAGGGATCAGCCCCAGCATTTT. The V gene is TRBV7-3, the J gene TRBJ1-5, with 8 bases that match TRBD1. The CDR3 has 13 amino acids. V was pared by 3 bases and J by 5 bases, with 0 bases of the junction left unmatched. From germline, CDR1 is SGHTA and CDR2 FQGTGA.

This clonotype was observed a handful of times. The gene calls are TRBV15 and TRBJ1-3; TRBD1 agrees at 10 bases. The CDR3 loop spans 15 amino acids. Germline loops: CDR1 LNHNV, CDR2 YYDKDF (reference sequence). With 5 bases clipped from V and 4 bases from J, the junction kept 5 bases outside the gene matches. The CDR3 DNA sequence: TGTGCCACCAGCTGGGACAGGGGATCCGGAAACACCATATATTTT. This codes for CATSWDRGSGNTIYF.

The chain is built from TRBV19 and TRBJ2-3, with D uncertain. Per the germline V gene, CDR1 is LNHDA and CDR2 is SQIVND (reference sequence). The CDR3 runs to 14 residues. Trimming pared 3 bases from V and 2 bases from J, leaving 9 bases between. CDR3 in amino acids: CASSMSGVTDTQYF. The DNA of the CDR3 is TGTGCCAGTAGTATGAGTGGGGTCACAGATACGCAGTATTTT.

J is TRBJ2-3 and V is TRBV7-2; 12 bases agree with TRBD2. V shed 7 bases, J shed 1 base, and the junction held 12 bases outside the gene matches. The CDR3 extends over 18 amino acids. The germline CDR1 and CDR2 sequences are SGHTA and FQGNSA. The CDR3 coding sequence is TGTGCCAGCACGACGAACCCTAGCGGGAGGGGGGGCACAGATACGCAGTATTTT. As protein: CASTTNPSGRGGTDTQYF.

The chain joins TRBV12-5 to TRBJ2-1, with 13 bases matching TRBD2. Germline values: CDR1 LGHNT, CDR2 FRNRAP. The V segment lost 2 bases and the J segment 7 bases; nucleotides outside the gene matches: 5. The CDR3 extends over 16 amino acids. The CDR3 bases are TGTGCTAGTGGTTTGATGAGGACTAGCGGGGGAAATGAGCAGTTCTTC. This sequence encodes CASGLMRTSGGNEQFF.